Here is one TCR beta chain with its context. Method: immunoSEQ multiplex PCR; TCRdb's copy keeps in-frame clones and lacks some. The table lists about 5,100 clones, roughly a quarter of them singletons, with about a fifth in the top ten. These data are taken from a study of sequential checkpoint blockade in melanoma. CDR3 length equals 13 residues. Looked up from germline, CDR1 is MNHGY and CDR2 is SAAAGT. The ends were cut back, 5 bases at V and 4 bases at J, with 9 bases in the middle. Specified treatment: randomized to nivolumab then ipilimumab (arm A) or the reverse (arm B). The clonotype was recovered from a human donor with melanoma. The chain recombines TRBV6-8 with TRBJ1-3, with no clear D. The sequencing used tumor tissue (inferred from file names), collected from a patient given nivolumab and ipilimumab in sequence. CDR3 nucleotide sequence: TGTGCCAGCAGTGGGCTATACGGAAACACCATATATTTT. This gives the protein CASSGLYGNTIYF.